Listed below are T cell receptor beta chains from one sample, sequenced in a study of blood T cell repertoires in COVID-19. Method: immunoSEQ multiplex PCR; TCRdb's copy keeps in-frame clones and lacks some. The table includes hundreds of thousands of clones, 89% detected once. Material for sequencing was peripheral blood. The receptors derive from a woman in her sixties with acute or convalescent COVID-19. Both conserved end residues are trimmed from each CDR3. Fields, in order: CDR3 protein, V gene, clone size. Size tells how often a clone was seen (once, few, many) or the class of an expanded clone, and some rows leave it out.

SVRTGSGNTIY	TRBV29-1	.
ASIGGVQGYNEQF	TRBV7-2	.
ASSLGDREKLF	TRBV5-1	.
ASSPTGNSPLH	TRBV5-1	.
ASSPSTGGDSYT	TRBV7-2	.
ASSSAGGPYSNQPQH	TRBV7-9	.
ASSQDSRPGQAYIYNEQF	TRBV4-1	.
ASSLQGAETGELF	TRBV28	.
ASNPGTGSSYNSPLH	TRBV3-1/TRBV3-2	.
ASSACSQGCEQY	TRBV2	.
ASSLADRVSKNIQY	TRBV5-4	few
ASSSPPIANTNTEAF	TRBV28	.
ASSHRRAGTGVNYGYT	TRBV9	.
ASSFRRGGLYNEQF	TRBV27	.
ASSVTGQGDTQY	TRBV25-1	.
ASSLGTGGQY	TRBV28	.
ASSNTGAAF	TRBV5-1	few
ASSPYQAGGSYNEQF	TRBV4-1	.
ATSDTSGGTYNEQF	TRBV24-1	.
ASSLYLGQAYEQY	TRBV7-9	.
ASSLGGTRDEQY	TRBV5-1	.
ASSARGNTEAF	TRBV19	.
ASSLDRVYGYT	TRBV28	.
ASSSGTGGYGYT	TRBV7-9	.
ATAGGTSYNEQF	TRBV10-3	.
ASSIPRGRGYEAF	TRBV6-2/TRBV6-3	.
ASSLARGWTEAF	TRBV7-9	.
ASSLLGGRLVDEQY	TRBV7-2	.
ASSHWGDNSPLH	TRBV7-8	.
ASSLGGFRDRTDTQY	TRBV5-1	.
ASSPRGALAGVRSYNEQF	TRBV6-4	.
ASSVGNRQETQY	TRBV9	.
ASSLSQGYGYT	TRBV28	.
ASNGGLQETQY	TRBV2	.
ASSLHSGGQGGNTIY	TRBV9	.
AVGGIGSYNEQF	TRBV28	.
ASSRLTGHNSPLH	TRBV6-2/TRBV6-3	.
ASSLVRNMNTEAF	TRBV5-1	.
ASSPPGEETQY	TRBV18	.
ASSRRPGGKDSNQPQH	TRBV27	.
ASSLGGAAPYNEQF	TRBV5-4	.
ASSHPGASGSERGYNEQF	TRBV3-1/TRBV3-2	.
ASSLDRPDTQY	TRBV3-1/TRBV3-2	.
ASSPLAGNAEAF	TRBV11-1	.
ASSHPTGTRNEQY	TRBV4-1	.
SAFPGQGLQETQY	TRBV29-1	.
ASSQDHSGLMNTEAF	TRBV4-3	once
ASSLEARDYGYT	TRBV5-6	.
ASSLSMNTEAF	TRBV5-1	.
ATSVATGTFGTGELF	TRBV24-1	.
ASSSPTRAYEQY	TRBV27	.
ASSQTGKGEQY	TRBV2	.
ASSPGRDTGNTIY	TRBV18	once
ASSPGGTWTNSPLH	TRBV5-6	.
ASSQDYGNRLSGNTIY	TRBV4-2	once